One and the same sample provided the 7 T cell receptor beta chains below, sequenced in a study of monozygotic twins with inflammatory bowel disease. TCRdb re-called the 5' RACE reads, yielding one record per CDR3 amino acid sequence without DNA. Here the sample table reports approximately 380,000 distinct CDR3 sequences. Specimen: blood. The receptors were sampled from a human donor with ulcerative colitis or Crohn's disease, or a healthy co-twin of an affected twin (not recorded which).

V is TRBV27 and J is TRBJ1-4; with no DNA, the TCRdb D assignment of TRBD1 cannot be verified. There are 16 residues in the CDR3. From germline, CDR1 is MNHEY and CDR2 SMNVEV (reference sequence). CDR3 in amino acids: CASSLSAGGLGEKLFF. Filled out from reference TRBV27 and TRBJ1-4, the complete variable domain reads EAQVTQNPRYLITVTGKKLTVTCSQNMNHEYMSWYRQDPGLGLRQIYYSMNVEVTDKGDVPEGYKVSRKEKRNFPLILESPSPNQTSLYFCASSLSAGGLGEKLFFGSGTQLSVL.

The V and J genes are TRBV20-1 and TRBJ1-1. The CDR3 runs 14 residues. The germline V gene encodes CDR1 DFQATT and CDR2 SNEGSKA (reference sequence). The CDR3 sequence is CSARDLMRNTEAFF.

The V and J genes are TRBV6-5 and TRBJ2-1; TCRdb reports TRBD1, a call that lacks DNA to check it against. The germline V gene has CDR1 MNHEY and CDR2 SVGAGI. The CDR3 covers 16 residues. CDR3 in amino acids: CASSYPSNPGVDEQFF.

The rearrangement joins TRBV5-1 to TRBJ2-1; as DNA is missing, the TRBD1 call by TCRdb cannot be tested. This CDR3 has 13 residues. The germline V gene has CDR1 SGHRS and CDR2 YFSETQ. The CDR3 sequence: CASSLRDYNEQFF. The variable domain in full, with the rest retrieved from reference TRBV5-1 and TRBJ2-1, is KAGVTQTPRYLIKTRGQQVTLSCSPISGHRSVSWYQQTPGQGLQFLFEYFSETQRNKGNFPGRFSGRQFSNSRSEMNVSTLELGDSALYLCASSLRDYNEQFFGPGTRLTVL.

V usage is TRBV5-1 and J usage is TRBJ2-7. Looked up from germline, CDR1 is SGHRS and CDR2 is YFSETQ. CDR3 length: 12 residues. CDR3 in amino acids: CASSLAQYEQYF. Full variable domain (remainder filled in from reference TRBV5-1 and TRBJ2-7): KAGVTQTPRYLIKTRGQQVTLSCSPISGHRSVSWYQQTPGQGLQFLFEYFSETQRNKGNFPGRFSGRQFSNSRSEMNVSTLELGDSALYLCASSLAQYEQYFGPGTRLTVT.

The chain joins TRBV12-3 or TRBV12-4 to TRBJ2-5; without DNA, the TCRdb call of TRBD2 cannot be checked. CDR3 size: 16 residues. CDR3 sequence: CASSLNSGGAGETQYF.

J is TRBJ2-7 and V is TRBV5-1. CDR3 length: 12 amino acids. Germline lookup yields CDR1 SGHRS and CDR2 YFSETQ. The CDR3 is CASSLDKYEQYF.